A single sample gave rise to the 20 T cell receptor beta chains below, sequenced in a study of cytomegalovirus exposure and HLA in healthy donors. 60 Vbeta and 13 Jbeta primers were used in PCR. Libraries were prepared by immunoSEQ multiplex PCR; TCRdb keeps only in-frame clonotypes and omits some of them. Here the sample spans about 130,000 clones, approximately 80% being singletons. Source material: PBMCs. The receptors here all came from a man aged 45 to 65 in good health and CMV-seronegative.

This clone showed up just a few times. This chain uses TRBV9 with TRBJ2-1; 10 positions agree with TRBD2. Germline-derived CDR1 and CDR2 are SGDLS and YYNGEE. V trimming: 6 bases; J trimming: 6 bases; junction bases outside the gene matches: 6. This CDR3 contains 14 residues. The CDR3 coding sequence is TGTGCCAGCAACCCTAGCGGGGGAGTCAATGAGCAGTTCTTC. Translated, it gives CASNPSGGVNEQFF.

This chain uses TRBV27 with TRBJ2-2; TRBD2 matches at 8 bases. V dropped 3 bases and J dropped 7; count of bases not matched to a gene: 4. Germline CDR1 and CDR2: MNHEY and SMNVEV (reference sequence). CDR3 size: 14 residues. This CDR3 is CASSLGGGHGELFF. In DNA, the CDR3 is TGTGCCAGCAGTTTGGGCGGGGGGCACGGGGAGCTGTTTTTT.

The V and J genes are TRBV27 and TRBJ1-5; 7 nucleotides agree with TRBD1. The CDR3 spans 14 residues. The V gene's germline CDR1 is MNHEY and CDR2 SMNVEV (reference sequence). V shed 6 bases and J 5 bases; nucleotides not matched to a gene: 7. The CDR3 is CASRSTGLYQPQHF. The CDR3 DNA follows: TGTGCCAGCAGGTCGACAGGGCTTTATCAGCCCCAGCATTTT.

This clone is medium-sized. V and J are TRBV15 and TRBJ1-1; the D is unclear. This CDR3 is built from 14 residues. The V and J ends lost 4 bases and 1 base respectively, with 10 bases between them. CDR1 is LNHNV, CDR2 YYDKDF, per germline (reference sequence). In DNA form, the CDR3 reads TGTGCCACCAGCACAGGAGCGGAGAACACTGAAGCTTTCTTT. It codes for CATSTGAENTEAFF.

The chain combines TRBV18 with TRBJ2-3; D may be TRBD1 (5 bases). V lost 1 base, J lost 0 bases, and 17 bases lay in between. Germline V gene sequence: CDR1 KGHSH, CDR2 LQKENI. The CDR3 spans 18 residues. The CDR3 region is CASSPQVQTASSTDTQYF. In DNA, the CDR3 is TGTGCCAGCTCACCACAGGTTCAGACAGCCTCTAGCACAGATACGCAGTATTTT.

The chain links TRBV2 to TRBJ2-7, with 10 bases aligning to TRBD1. The length of the CDR3 is 14 residues. Trimming cost V 4 bases and J 4 bases; bases outside gene matches: 4. CDR1 and CDR2 from the germline V gene are SNHLY and FYNNEI. CDR3: CASSGLGQGYEQYF. The CDR3 DNA sequence: TGTGCCAGCAGTGGTTTGGGACAGGGGTACGAGCAGTACTTC.

V is TRBV10-1 and J is TRBJ1-3; a possible D gene is TRBD1 (5 bases). This CDR3 spans 14 amino acids. Trimming pared 6 bases from V and 4 bases from J, leaving 13 bases between. Germline V gene data show CDR1 as WNHNN and CDR2 as SYGVQD (reference sequence). In DNA form, the CDR3 reads TGCGCCAGCAGCTCCGGGACTCCAGGAAACACCATATATTTT. It codes for CASSSGTPGNTIYF.

The V and J genes are TRBV5-1 and TRBJ1-2, with 7 positions matching TRBD1. After removal of 4 bases from V and 6 bases from J, the junction contained 9 bases not matched to a gene. CDR3 size: 14 residues. Germline-derived CDR1 and CDR2 are SGHRS and YFSETQ. This chain's CDR3 is CASSLEGQSDGYTF. The CDR3 region has the DNA TGCGCCAGCAGCCTAGAGGGACAGAGTGATGGCTACACCTTC.

In this sample, this clone turned up once. J is TRBJ1-1 and V is TRBV7-8; 7 nucleotides match TRBD1. The CDR3 contains 14 residues. Germline CDR1 and CDR2: SGHVS and FQNEAQ. Germline trimming cut 5 bases from V and 3 bases from J; bases unmatched to any gene: 6. CDR3 in DNA: TGTGCCAGCAGCGACGACAGGGAGGACACTGAAGCTTTCTTT. Protein: CASSDDREDTEAFF.

This chain uses TRBV7-9 with TRBJ2-3; D perhaps matches TRBD2 (6 bases). The CDR3 sequence is 14 residues long. The germline V gene encodes CDR1 SEHNR and CDR2 FQNEAQ (reference sequence). The V end was cut by 11 bases, the J end by 0 bases, with 15 bases between. The CDR3 sequence: CACAIGGSTDTQYF. CDR3 in DNA: TGTGCCTGCGCGATCGGGGGAAGCACAGATACGCAGTATTTT.

The V call is TRBV7-2, the J call TRBJ1-1, with 11 nucleotides matching TRBD1. The trim removed 2 bases at V and 4 bases at J, leaving 6 bases unmatched. CDR1 is SGHTA, CDR2 FQGNSA, per germline. This CDR3 is 16 amino acids long. The CDR3 spells CASSLRTGGGITEAFF. The CDR3 DNA reads TGTGCCAGCAGCTTAAGGACAGGGGGCGGAATCACTGAAGCTTTCTTT.

The J gene is TRBJ1-5, the V gene TRBV7-5; the D call TRBD1 from the table was never checked on the DNA. TRBV7-5 is an annotated pseudogene. This CDR3 contains 16 residues. This CDR3 reads CARSLSVTGRRQPQHF. In DNA, the CDR3 is TGTGCCAGAAGCTTATCTGTGACAGGACGGCGTCAGCCCCAGCATTTT.

The V and J genes are TRBV5-6 and TRBJ1-2, with D unresolved. Per the germline V gene, CDR1 is SGHDT and CDR2 is YYEEEE. V was clipped by 3 bases and J by 0 bases, with 6 bases between them. CDR3 length: 13 amino acids. The CDR3 region is CASSWESNYGYTF. DNA for the CDR3: TGTGCCAGCAGCTGGGAGTCTAACTATGGCTACACCTTC.

The V and J genes are TRBV9 and TRBJ2-3, with D hard to call. V lost 2 bases, J lost 3 bases, and 16 bases lay in between. CDR1 and CDR2 from the germline V gene are SGDLS and YYNGEE. The CDR3 sequence is 16 residues long. The CDR3 sequence: CASSVDVGLVTDTQYF. The CDR3 DNA sequence: TGTGCCAGCAGCGTTGATGTGGGCCTGGTGACAGATACGCAGTATTTT.

The rearrangement uses TRBV2 and TRBJ2-3, with D perhaps TRBD1 (5 bases). Germline CDR1 reads SNHLY; CDR2 reads FYNNEI. This CDR3 is 13 amino acids long. Trimming took off 4 bases at V and 5 bases at J, with 10 bases between the two ends. In nucleotides, the CDR3 is TGTGCCAGCAGTGGGACACCTCAAGATACGCAGTATTTT. Translated, it gives CASSGTPQDTQYF. Variable domain in full (rest from reference TRBV2 and TRBJ2-3): EPEVTQTPSHQVTQMGQEVILRCVPISNHLYFYWYRQILGQKVEFLVSFYNNEISEKSEIFDDQFSVERPDGSNFTLKIRSTKLEDSAMYFCASSGTPQDTQYFGPGTRLTVL.

This clone has a single count. V and J are TRBV5-4 and TRBJ2-1; D not resolved. V gave up 6 bases and J gave up 2 bases, with 9 bases separating them. The CDR3 length is 13 residues. Germline CDR1 and CDR2: SGHNT and YYREEE (reference sequence). In nucleotides, the CDR3 is TGTGCCAGCAAGTTAGCAACCTACAATGAGCAGTTCTTC. This encodes CASKLATYNEQFF.

The V call is TRBV18, the J call TRBJ2-2; TRBD1 matches 7 bases. CDR1 KGHSH and CDR2 LQKENI come from the germline V gene. V shed 8 bases, J shed 0 bases, and the junction held 3 bases outside the gene matches. This CDR3 is 14 amino acids long. The CDR3 sequence: CASTGTANTGELFF. The CDR3 nucleotides are TGTGCCAGCACCGGGACAGCGAACACCGGGGAGCTGTTTTTT.

In this sample, this clone turned up once. V and J are TRBV27 and TRBJ2-3, with TRBD2 as a possible D gene (5 bases). The CDR3 consists of 16 residues. Trimming took off 5 bases at V and 0 bases at J, with 15 bases between the two ends. Germline V gene sequence: CDR1 MNHEY, CDR2 SMNVEV (reference sequence). The CDR3 spells CASSVGVVPSTDTQYF. CDR3 coding DNA: TGTGCCAGCAGTGTGGGAGTTGTCCCCAGCACAGATACGCAGTATTTT.

The chain combines TRBV7-2 with TRBJ2-1, with TRBD2 identical over 10 bases. The CDR3 sequence is 17 residues long. J gave up 7 bases and V 5 bases, and 14 bases lay outside the gene matches. The germline CDR1 and CDR2 sequences are SGHTA and FQGNSA. CDR3 bases: TGTGCCAGCAGCCCTCGGGGGAGCGGGGGGGCCGGGAATGAGCAGTTCTTC. This encodes CASSPRGSGGAGNEQFF.

The chain links TRBV7-9 to TRBJ1-6, with 8 bases that match TRBD1. The CDR3 extends over 14 amino acids. Trimming removed 0 bases from V and 8 bases from J; junction bases left unmatched: 0. Germline V gene data show CDR1 as SEHNR and CDR2 as FQNEAQ (reference sequence). The DNA of the CDR3 is TGTGCCAGCAGCTTAGCGACAGGGGATTCACCCCTCCACTTT. Translation: CASSLATGDSPLHF.